The text below deals with one T cell receptor (beta chain). Antigen unknown. This specimen comes from a study of T cell repertoires in cytomegalovirus infection. Study-level background: Matching HLA type, along with CMV infection, was indicated by public TCR beta signatures.

In germline, CDR1 is MGHRA, CDR2 YSYEKL. This CDR3 region has 16 residues. MiXCR, applied by TCRdb to the reads, yields one record per CDR3 protein. Of hundreds of thousands of distinct CDR3 sequences in the sample, around 30% were seen once. This chain joins TRBV4-1 and TRBJ2-1, with 7 bases matching TRBD1. TRBJ2-7 matches the DNA end more closely, so the J call is doubtful. This clonotype was sampled from a human donor in good health (CMV status not recorded). Some clones in this sample may be carry-over from other donors' samples. The sample here was cultured CD8+ T cells from PBMCs, taken from culture after CMV antigen stimulation. The CDR3 coding sequence is TGCGCCAGCAGCCAAGAGGTTCGAGGGGGCTTAGATGAGCAGTACTTC. Its protein is CASSQEVRGGLDEQYF.